Below, 28 T cell receptor beta chains from the same sample are listed, as sequenced in a study of T cell responses to AZD1222 COVID-19 vaccine. The method was immunoSEQ multiplex PCR; TCRdb's version includes in-frame clones alone and lacks a portion of them. The sample includes roughly 100,000 clones, around nine tenths of them seen just once. The sequencing used peripheral blood, collected on day 0 of AZD1222 vaccination. These TCRs come from an adult in good health.

A single count supports this clone. The chain uses TRBV30 and TRBJ1-2; a weak D match, TRBD1 (6 bases). The V and J ends lost 0 bases and 3 bases respectively, with 11 bases between them. The CDR3 contains 14 residues. Germline V CDR1 and CDR2: GTSNPN, SVGIG (reference sequence). The CDR3 sequence: CAWSVRQVYYGYTF. The DNA of the CDR3 is TGTGCCTGGAGTGTACGACAGGTCTACTATGGCTACACCTTC.

This clone is a singleton in its sample. The J gene is TRBJ2-6, the V gene TRBV2; D uncertain. V lost 4 bases and J lost 3, with 7 bases in between. The CDR3 is made up of 14 amino acids. Germline CDR1 SNHLY, CDR2 FYNNEI. DNA of the CDR3: TGTGCCAGCAGTGTGAGCCATGGGGCCAACGTCCTGACTTTC. Encoded protein: CASSVSHGANVLTF. The full variable domain, rest sourced from reference TRBV2 and TRBJ2-6, is EPEVTQTPSHQVTQMGQEVILRCVPISNHLYFYWYRQILGQKVEFLVSFYNNEISEKSEIFDDQFSVERPDGSNFTLKIRSTKLEDSAMYFCASSVSHGANVLTFGAGSRLTVL.

The chain couples TRBV5-1 to TRBJ1-1, with 10 bases matching TRBD1. With 4 bases clipped from V and 1 base from J, the junction kept 7 bases outside the gene matches. This CDR3 is 16 amino acids long. CDR1 is SGHRS, CDR2 YFSETQ, per germline. CDR3: CASSPGTGAGNTEAFF. The CDR3 nucleotides are TGCGCCAGCAGCCCGGGGACAGGGGCCGGGAACACTGAAGCTTTCTTT.

This sequence joins TRBV6-4 and TRBJ2-7; TRBD2 matches 11 bases. This CDR3 is built from 15 residues. V dropped 3 bases and J dropped 2; count of bases not matched to a gene: 3. Germline V gives CDR1 MRHNA, CDR2 SNTAGT. The CDR3 is CASSEGLAGPYEQYF. The CDR3 DNA is TGTGCCAGCAGTGAAGGACTAGCGGGTCCCTACGAGCAGTACTTC.

Concerning this clone itself: The CDR3 carries no conserved terminal phenylalanine or tryptophan, so it likely arises from a read error. The J gene is TRBJ1-6, the V gene TRBV6-5, with D possibly matching TRBD1 (6 bases). Trimming left V 0 bases short and J 8 bases short, with 11 bases between. This CDR3 has 15 amino acids. Looked up from germline, CDR1 is MNHEY and CDR2 is SVGAGI. The CDR3: CASSYSGRGDSPLHL. The CDR3 DNA sequence: TGTGCCAGCAGTTACTCGGGCAGGGGTGATTCACCCCTCCACCTT.

Comments on this clone: Sequence at one end of the junction differs from germline and may be a read error. The chain has TRBV7-7 and TRBJ2-2; D is unclear. The CDR3 is made up of 14 amino acids. The germline CDR1 and CDR2 sequences are SSHAT and FNYEAQ (reference sequence). The DNA for the CDR3 is TGTGCTAGCAGCGCCGGTGTTGGCACCGGGGAGCTGTTTTTT. This gives the protein CASSAGVGTGELFF.

The chain links TRBV7-2 to TRBJ2-7, with a weak D call TRBD2 (5 bases). V gave up 5 bases and J gave up 4 bases, with 21 bases separating them. The CDR3 has 16 amino acids. Per the germline V gene, CDR1 is SGHTA and CDR2 is FQGNSA. This CDR3 is CASSLDPLADYYEQYF. The CDR3, as DNA: TGTGCCAGCAGCCTCGATCCGCTAGCCGATTATTACGAGCAGTACTTC.

This chain joins TRBV19 and TRBJ2-7, with TRBD1 matching over 9 bases. The germline V gene encodes CDR1 LNHDA and CDR2 SQIVND (reference sequence). The CDR3 loop spans 16 amino acids. Trimming took 4 bases from V and 3 from J; bases not matched to a gene: 10. The CDR3 DNA reads as TGTGCCAGTAGTAGGGGGACAGGGCAACGACTCTACGAGCAGTACTTC. The encoded protein is CASSRGTGQRLYEQYF.

This clone appeared once. The rearrangement joins TRBV5-6 to TRBJ2-3; maybe TRBD2 (7 bases). In germline, CDR1 is SGHDT, CDR2 YYEEEE. The CDR3 is made up of 15 amino acids. Between the trimmed V and J ends, which lost 3 bases and 4 bases, there was a span of 15 bases. For the CDR3, the DNA is TGTGCCAGCAGCTGGAGTGGGGGGGCATCAGATACGCAGTATTTT. Protein: CASSWSGGASDTQYF. Looking up the rest from reference TRBV5-6 and TRBJ2-3 gives the full variable domain: DAGVTQSPTHLIKTRGQQVTLRCSPKSGHDTVSWYQQALGQGPQFIFQYYEEEERQRGNFPDRFSGHQFPNYSSELNVNALLLGDSALYLCASSWSGGASDTQYFGPGTRLTVL.

A word on this clone: Within the sample, other DNA sequences also encode this same CDR3. The chain is built from TRBV2 and TRBJ1-1; 10 bases map to TRBD1. The V segment lost 4 bases and the J segment 5 bases; nucleotides outside the gene matches: 4. CDR1 SNHLY and CDR2 FYNNEI come from the germline V gene. The CDR3 length is 14 residues. The DNA for the CDR3 is TGTGCCAGCAGTGCAAGGACAGGGGGAACTGAAGCTTTCTTT. It is translated as CASSARTGGTEAFF.

The chain employs TRBV11-2 and TRBJ2-3, with 8 bases that match TRBD2. This CDR3 is built from 15 residues. Germline-derived CDR1 and CDR2 are SGHAT and FQNNGV. With V trimmed by 1 base and J by 4 bases, 4 bases remained unmatched. The chain's CDR3 is CASSLAGGGPDTQYF. In nucleotides, the CDR3 is TGTGCCAGCAGCTTAGCGGGGGGGGGACCAGATACGCAGTATTTT.

V usage is TRBV14 and J usage is TRBJ2-2; TRBD2 agrees at 10 bases. Unmatched junction bases numbered 5, after V lost 4 bases and J lost 0 bases. Germline lookup yields CDR1 SGHDN and CDR2 FVKESK. The CDR3 length is 17 residues. In DNA form, the CDR3 reads TGTGCCAGCAGCCCCCTAACTAGCGGGACGAACACCGGGGAGCTGTTTTTT. It codes for CASSPLTSGTNTGELFF.

Notes on this clone: The final CDR3 position lacks the conserved phenylalanine or tryptophan, pointing to a likely read error. The chain couples TRBV10-1 to TRBJ1-6; possible D gene TRBD1, 5 bases. The CDR3 spans 18 residues. V shed 10 bases and J shed 5 bases, with 27 bases lying between them. The V gene's germline CDR1 is WNHNN and CDR2 SYGVQD (reference sequence). The CDR3 loop is CATPGIGARFGHNSPLHL. In nucleotides, the CDR3 is TGCGCCACCCCTGGGATAGGGGCCCGTTTCGGTCATAATTCACCCCTCCACCTT.

The genes are TRBV5-4 and TRBJ2-7; TRBD1 matches at 7 bases. The germline gives CDR1 SGHNT, CDR2 YYREEE (reference sequence). V lost 4 bases to trimming and J lost 0 bases; unmatched junction nucleotides: 4. The CDR3 is 14 residues long. CDR3 sequence: CASSGRDSSYEQYF. CDR3 bases: TGTGCCAGCAGCGGACGGGACAGCTCCTACGAGCAGTACTTC.

The chain is built from TRBV18 and TRBJ1-1, with 7 bases lining up with TRBD1. The J segment lost 6 bases and the V segment lost 1 base, leaving 5 bases of the junction unmatched. The V gene's germline CDR1 is KGHSH and CDR2 LQKENI. This CDR3 comprises 14 residues. CDR3 DNA: TGTGCCAGCTCACCACGGCAGGGGGAGGCTGAAGCTTTCTTT. Amino acids: CASSPRQGEAEAFF.

CDR3 residues: CASSLGVGEPNTGELFF. The DNA of the CDR3 is TGTGCCAGCAGCTTAGGTGTGGGGGAACCTAACACCGGGGAGCTGTTTTTT. The rearrangement links TRBV11-3 to TRBJ2-2; D is tentatively TRBD1 or TRBD2 (5 bases each). The germline CDR1 and CDR2 sequences are SGHNT and YENEEA. There are 17 residues in the CDR3. The V gene lost 1 base and the J gene lost 2 bases, with 14 bases spanning the gap.

Turning to this clone: The CDR3 ends on some other residue instead of the conserved phenylalanine or tryptophan, so this is likely a read error. This chain joins TRBV9 and TRBJ1-6; tentative D call: TRBD1 (6 bases). CDR1 is SGDLS, CDR2 YYNGEE, per germline. The V gene lost 3 bases and the J gene lost 14 bases, with 12 bases spanning the gap. This CDR3 is built from 12 residues. The CDR3 sequence: CASSGPGETLHL. The CDR3 coding sequence is TGTGCCAGCAGCGGACCAGGGGAAACCCTCCACCTT.

The chain has TRBV7-6 and TRBJ1-5; D unclear. The germline gives CDR1 SGHVS, CDR2 FNYEAQ. CDR3 size: 13 residues. Trimming took off 1 base at V and 3 bases at J, with 4 bases between the two ends. The CDR3 spells CASSLGVNQPQHF. DNA for the CDR3: TGTGCCAGCAGCTTAGGGGTCAATCAGCCCCAGCATTTT.

The V gene is TRBV7-3, the J gene TRBJ2-7, with D possibly matching TRBD2 (5 bases). The V and J ends lost 3 bases and 5 bases respectively, with 14 bases between them. This CDR3 is built from 14 residues. Germline V lookup: CDR1 SGHTA, CDR2 FQGTGA. CDR3 in amino acids: CASSLNSDSNEQYF. CDR3 nucleotides: TGTGCCAGCAGCTTGAATTCGGACTCAAACGAGCAGTACTTC. Using reference TRBV7-3 and TRBJ2-7 for the parts outside the CDR3, the full variable domain is GAGVSQTPSNKVTEKGKYVELRCDPISGHTALYWYRQSLGQGPEFLIYFQGTGAADDSGLPNDRFFAVRPEGSVSTLKIQRTERGDSAVYLCASSLNSDSNEQYFGPGTRLTVT.

The chain carries TRBV7-2 and TRBJ2-3; perhaps TRBD2 as D (7 bases). Germline CDR1 SGHTA, CDR2 FQGNSA. CDR3 length equals 12 residues. The V end lost 3 bases, the J end lost 15 bases, and 16 bases lay between the germline ends. CDR3 amino acids: CASSFGGGGLYF. Here the CDR3 DNA reads TGTGCCAGCAGCTTCGGAGGGGGGGGCCTATATTTT.

Of note for this clone: The junction does not match germline at one end; this may be a read error. The genes are TRBV6-5 and TRBJ2-2; tentatively, D is TRBD1 or TRBD2 (5 bases each). CDR3 length: 15 amino acids. Germline CDR1 and CDR2: MNHEY and SVGAGI. The CDR3 region is CASNYSGGDTGELFF. The CDR3 DNA sequence: TGTGCCAGCAATTACTCTGGGGGAGACACCGGGGAGCTGTTTTTT.

This chain links TRBV7-9 with TRBJ1-2; D remains unclear. With 5 bases removed from V and 2 bases from J, the gap between germline ends came to 12 bases. Germline V gene sequence: CDR1 SEHNR, CDR2 FQNEAQ (reference sequence). This CDR3 region has 14 residues. The CDR3 sequence: CASSPSGRNYGYTF. For the CDR3, the DNA is TGTGCCAGCAGCCCTAGTGGGAGGAACTATGGCTACACCTTC.

The chain recombines TRBV5-5 with TRBJ2-7; weak D call: TRBD1 (5 bases). With 4 bases removed from V and 0 bases from J, the gap between germline ends came to 17 bases. The CDR3 runs 16 residues. CDR1 is SGHKS and CDR2 is YYEKEE in the germline V gene (reference sequence). CDR3 nucleotide sequence: TGTGCCAGCAGCCGGACACCATCACCAACCTCCTACGAGCAGTACTTC. The encoded protein is CASSRTPSPTSYEQYF.

The count of this clone is one. The chain's CDR3 is CATSRGRDGNQPQHF. The CDR3 nucleotides read TGTGCCACCAGCAGGGGTAGGGATGGCAATCAGCCCCAGCATTTT. The rearrangement joins TRBV15 to TRBJ1-5; D unclear. Trimming took off 3 bases at V and 2 bases at J, with 11 bases between the two ends. The CDR3 has 15 amino acids. The germline V gene has CDR1 LNHNV and CDR2 YYDKDF (reference sequence).

This chain uses TRBV5-5 with TRBJ2-1; 8 bases are a match to TRBD1. The germline V gene encodes CDR1 SGHKS and CDR2 YYEKEE (reference sequence). The V and J ends lost 4 bases and 0 bases, in that order; junction bases with no gene match: 3. The CDR3 contains 15 residues. For the CDR3, the DNA is TGTGCCAGCAGCGGTGGACAGGGCTCCTACAATGAGCAGTTCTTC. As protein: CASSGGQGSYNEQFF. Full variable domain (rest looked up from reference TRBV5-5 and TRBJ2-1): DAGVTQSPTHLIKTRGQQVTLRCSPISGHKSVSWYQQVLGQGPQFIFQYYEKEERGRGNFPDRFSARQFPNYSSELNVNALLLGDSALYLCASSGGQGSYNEQFFGPGTRLTVL.

The chain is built from TRBV19 and TRBJ1-1; D not resolved. The CDR3 is made up of 15 amino acids. The V gene's germline CDR1 is LNHDA and CDR2 SQIVND (reference sequence). V gave up 5 bases and J gave up 0 bases, with 13 bases separating them. The chain's CDR3 is CASSGHREVNTEAFF. The CDR3 DNA reads TGTGCCAGTAGTGGGCACCGGGAAGTGAACACTGAAGCTTTCTTT.

This chain uses TRBV3-1 (or the pseudogene TRBV3-2) with TRBJ1-2; weak D call: TRBD1 (5 bases). The CDR3 runs 13 residues. The ends were cut back, 0 bases at V and 9 bases at J, with 11 bases in the middle. Germline CDR1 and CDR2: LGHDT and YNNKEL (reference sequence). The CDR3 reads CASSQDRGTSYTF. In nucleotides, the CDR3 is TGTGCCAGCAGCCAAGACCGGGGGACCAGCTACACCTTC.

Comments on this clone: The conserved final phenylalanine or tryptophan is absent from the CDR3, which likely points to a read error. CDR3 loop: CASSSVPGQVSNSPLHL. The DNA for the CDR3 is TGCGCCAGCAGCTCAGTCCCGGGACAGGTATCAAACTCACCCCTCCACCTT. The genes are TRBV5-1 and TRBJ1-6, with TRBD1 matching over 8 bases. V gave up 3 bases and J gave up 10 bases; unmatched junction bases: 15. Germline V CDR1 and CDR2: SGHRS, YFSETQ. The CDR3 runs to 17 residues.